The 30 T cell receptor beta chains given below trace back to one sample, sequenced in a study of blood T cell repertoires in COVID-19. Profiling relied on immunoSEQ multiplex PCR, and the TCRdb table lists in-frame clones only, not all of them. The sample consists of 430,000 or so clones, roughly 90% of them appearing once. Sequencing used PBMCs or T cells enriched from blood (not recorded which). The receptors here all came from a woman in her 40s who had recovered from COVID-19.

The chain is built from TRBV30 and TRBJ1-2, with 7 bases aligning to TRBD1. Looked up from germline, CDR1 is GTSNPN and CDR2 is SVGIG (reference sequence). CDR3 length equals 17 residues. Losses at the gene ends were 0 bases for V and 1 base for J; bases not matched to a gene: 11. The chain's CDR3 is CAWSVRSGTAVNYGYTF. The CDR3 nucleotides read TGTGCCTGGAGTGTACGGTCTGGGACAGCCGTTAACTATGGCTACACCTTC. The entire variable domain, with the rest obtained from reference TRBV30 and TRBJ1-2, is as follows: SQTIHQWPATLVQPVGSPLSLECTVEGTSNPNLYWYRQAAGRGLQLLFYSVGIGQISSEVPQNLSASRPQDRQFILSSKKLLLSDSGFYLCAWSVRSGTAVNYGYTFGSGTRLTVV.

The rearrangement links TRBV11-1 to TRBJ2-7, with 9 bases identical to TRBD1. J was trimmed by 3 bases and V by 6 bases; bases with no gene match: 12. CDR3 length: 16 residues. Germline V gives CDR1 SGHAT, CDR2 FQDESV (reference sequence). DNA of the CDR3: TGTGCCAGCAGTTCAGTTACGGGACAGGGTAACTACGAGCAGTACTTC. It specifies CASSSVTGQGNYEQYF.

This chain connects TRBV9 to TRBJ2-5, with D perhaps TRBD1 (6 bases). V gave up 0 bases and J gave up 0 bases, with 9 bases separating them. The CDR3 extends over 15 amino acids. Germline assignment: CDR1 SGDLS and CDR2 YYNGEE. Written as DNA, the CDR3 is TGTGCCAGCAGCGTAGACAGGGCGTACCAAGAGACCCAGTACTTC. This sequence encodes CASSVDRAYQETQYF.

This chain uses TRBV4-3 with TRBJ1-1; no firm D call. This CDR3 has 17 residues. The germline V and J ends were trimmed by 0 bases and 0 bases, with 14 bases remaining between them. Germline CDR1 is LGHNA and CDR2 is YSLEER. The CDR3 here is CASSQDDDTDLNTEAFF. CDR3 bases: TGCGCCAGCAGCCAAGATGACGATACAGATCTGAACACTGAAGCTTTCTTT.

V usage is TRBV11-2 and J usage is TRBJ2-5; 7 bases align to TRBD1. The CDR3 consists of 17 residues. After removal of 5 bases from V and 2 bases from J, the junction contained 14 bases not matched to a gene. Germline loops: CDR1 SGHAT, CDR2 FQNNGV. In DNA, the CDR3 is TGTGCCAGCAGCCGGACTTCTGGGACAGTAATTCAAGAGACCCAGTACTTC. It encodes CASSRTSGTVIQETQYF.

This chain uses TRBV9 with TRBJ2-1; 8 bases match TRBD1. The V segment lost 1 base and the J segment 9 bases; nucleotides outside the gene matches: 6. This CDR3 has 14 amino acids. CDR1 is SGDLS and CDR2 is YYNGEE in the germline V gene. In nucleotides, the CDR3 is TGTGCCAGCAGCGTAACCGCAGGGGGCCTTGAGCAGTTCTTC. This translates into CASSVTAGGLEQFF.

The chain employs TRBV9 and TRBJ1-2; 9 nucleotides agree with TRBD1. This CDR3 comprises 18 residues. V shed 2 bases, J shed 4 bases, and the junction held 15 bases outside the gene matches. Germline V gives CDR1 SGDLS, CDR2 YYNGEE. In DNA form, the CDR3 reads TGTGCCAGCAGCGTCGAGTCCCACCCCACAGGGGGCGCCTATGGCTACACCTTC. This codes for CASSVESHPTGGAYGYTF.

This chain links TRBV4-2 with TRBJ2-1; D is possibly TRBD2 (5 bases). The ends were cut back, 3 bases at V and 0 bases at J, with 12 bases in the middle. The germline V gene has CDR1 LGHNA and CDR2 YNFKEQ. The CDR3 extends over 16 amino acids. The CDR3 spells CASSHRGVGSYNEQFF. CDR3 nucleotides: TGTGCCAGCAGCCACCGGGGTGTCGGCTCCTACAATGAGCAGTTCTTC.

The genes are TRBV7-2 and TRBJ2-3; 7 bases fit TRBD2. The junction had 8 bases not matched to a gene; V was cut back by 5 bases and J by 6 bases. This CDR3 comprises 14 residues. CDR1 SGHTA and CDR2 FQGNSA come from the germline V gene. The CDR3 protein is CASSLEAGWDTQYF. In nucleotides, the CDR3 is TGTGCCAGCAGCCTAGAAGCGGGGTGGGATACGCAGTATTTT. Drawing the rest from reference TRBV7-2 and TRBJ2-3, the complete variable domain is GAGVSQSPSNKVTEKGKDVELRCDPISGHTALYWYRQSLGQGLEFLIYFQGNSAPDKSGLPSDRFSAERTGGSVSTLTIQRTQQEDSAVYLCASSLEAGWDTQYFGPGTRLTVL.

The rearrangement joins TRBV4-2 to TRBJ2-1; 11 bases fit TRBD2. V shed 0 bases, J shed 4 bases, and the junction held 8 bases outside the gene matches. This CDR3 spans 18 amino acids. Germline lookup yields CDR1 LGHNA and CDR2 YNFKEQ. CDR3 sequence reads: CASSQDGGLAARYNEQFF. CDR3 nucleotide sequence: TGTGCCAGCAGCCAAGATGGGGGACTAGCGGCACGTTACAATGAGCAGTTCTTC.

The V gene is TRBV7-2, the J gene TRBJ2-6; no definite D call. The CDR3 covers 17 residues. In germline, CDR1 is SGHTA, CDR2 FQGNSA. V lost 7 bases and J lost 0, with 16 bases in between. The CDR3 sequence: CASTRFLQISGANVLTF. CDR3 nucleotide sequence: TGTGCCAGCACCAGGTTTTTGCAGATCTCTGGGGCCAACGTCCTGACTTTC.

The chain recombines TRBV7-9 with TRBJ1-1, with D unresolved. Germline V CDR1 and CDR2: SEHNR, FQNEAQ (reference sequence). V was cut by 1 base and J by 0 bases, with 15 bases left in between. CDR3 length equals 17 residues. The DNA for the CDR3 is TGTGCCAGCAGCTTAGGGCAGACGGACTGGATGAACACTGAAGCTTTCTTT. This encodes CASSLGQTDWMNTEAFF.

This rearrangement joins TRBV30 to TRBJ2-7, with 11 nucleotides matching TRBD1. J lost 6 bases, V lost 8 bases, and 6 bases had no gene match. Germline V gene lookup returns CDR1 GTSNPN and CDR2 SVGIG (reference sequence). The length of the CDR3 is 12 residues. CDR3 DNA sequence: TGTGCCAGGGGACAGGGGGTGTCCGAGCAGTACTTC. Translation: CARGQGVSEQYF. The variable domain in full, completed from reference TRBV30 and TRBJ2-7, reads SQTIHQWPATLVQPVGSPLSLECTVEGTSNPNLYWYRQAAGRGLQLLFYSVGIGQISSEVPQNLSASRPQDRQFILSSKKLLLSDSGFYLCARGQGVSEQYFGPGTRLTVT.

The chain has TRBV19 and TRBJ2-7, with 7 bases identical to TRBD1. Germline V gene lookup returns CDR1 LNHDA and CDR2 SQIVND (reference sequence). The CDR3 contains 17 residues. V dropped 5 bases and J dropped 0; count of bases not matched to a gene: 13. CDR3 region: CASSSSRSRGSSYEQYF. The CDR3 nucleotides read TGTGCCAGTAGTTCTTCCCGCAGCAGGGGGAGCTCCTACGAGCAGTACTTC.

This chain joins TRBV2 and TRBJ2-1; D is unclear. The CDR3 has 12 residues. Trimming took off 6 bases at V and 10 bases at J, with 13 bases between the two ends. Germline V gene lookup returns CDR1 SNHLY and CDR2 FYNNEI. CDR3 region: CASSGRSWEQFF. The DNA of the CDR3 is TGTGCCAGCAGCGGCAGGTCGTGGGAGCAGTTCTTC.

The chain joins TRBV5-1 to TRBJ2-5, with D possibly matching TRBD1 (6 bases). Germline CDR1 reads SGHRS; CDR2 reads YFSETQ. This CDR3 region has 17 residues. Trimming pared 2 bases from V and 1 base from J, leaving 18 bases between. The CDR3 sequence is CASSLRSLNRAQETQYF. Written as DNA, the CDR3 is TGCGCCAGCAGCTTAAGGAGTCTGAACAGGGCCCAAGAGACCCAGTACTTC.

V and J are TRBV19 and TRBJ2-3; D is ambiguous. V lost 5 bases to trimming and J lost 2 bases, with 14 bases between them. This CDR3 contains 15 residues. Germline loops: CDR1 LNHDA, CDR2 SQIVND (reference sequence). The CDR3: CASSSSLSYTDTQYF. Here the CDR3 DNA reads TGTGCCAGTAGTTCCTCCCTAAGTTACACAGATACGCAGTATTTT.

The genes are TRBV7-8 and TRBJ2-7; 12 positions match TRBD2. Germline trimming cut 2 bases from V and 1 base from J; bases unmatched to any gene: 3. The CDR3 loop spans 16 amino acids. Germline CDR1 reads SGHVS; CDR2 reads FQNEAQ. DNA for the CDR3: TGTGCCAGCAGCTTATTGACTAGCGGGAGATCCTACGAGCAGTACTTC. This sequence encodes CASSLLTSGRSYEQYF. The variable domain in full, with the rest retrieved from reference TRBV7-8 and TRBJ2-7, is GAGVSQSPRYKVAKRGQDVALRCDPISGHVSLFWYQQALGQGPEFLTYFQNEAQLDKSGLPSDRFFAERPEGSVSTLKIQRTQQEDSAVYLCASSLLTSGRSYEQYFGPGTRLTVT.

This clone was counted once. The chain links TRBV5-1 to TRBJ2-1; 13 nucleotides align to TRBD2. From germline, CDR1 is SGHRS and CDR2 YFSETQ. This CDR3 spans 17 amino acids. V shed 2 bases and J 5 bases; nucleotides not matched to a gene: 7. The CDR3 here is CASSFGLAGALHNEQFF. For the CDR3, the DNA is TGCGCCAGCAGCTTCGGACTAGCGGGAGCATTACACAATGAGCAGTTCTTC. Based on the CDR3 plus reference TRBV5-1 and TRBJ2-1, the full variable domain is KAGVTQTPRYLIKTRGQQVTLSCSPISGHRSVSWYQQTPGQGLQFLFEYFSETQRNKGNFPGRFSGRQFSNSRSEMNVSTLELGDSALYLCASSFGLAGALHNEQFFGPGTRLTVL.

This clone came up a few times. V and J are TRBV13 and TRBJ1-2; 7 bases map to TRBD1. V gave up 5 bases and J gave up 3 bases; unmatched junction bases: 6. The CDR3 contains 14 residues. Germline-derived CDR1 and CDR2 are PRHDT and FYEKMQ (reference sequence). DNA of the CDR3: TGTGCCAGCAGCGCGGGACAGATGGACTATGGCTACACCTTC. It encodes CASSAGQMDYGYTF.

The chain recombines TRBV20-1 with TRBJ2-1; D uncertain. The CDR3 runs to 14 residues. Germline CDR1 and CDR2: DFQATT and SNEGSKA (reference sequence). With 3 bases removed from V and 7 bases from J, the gap between germline ends came to 16 bases. CDR3 in amino acids: CSASDTYLPNEQFF. CDR3 bases: TGCAGTGCTAGTGATACCTATCTCCCGAATGAGCAGTTCTTC.

The J gene is TRBJ2-2, the V gene TRBV5-1; 10 nucleotides match TRBD1. Per germline, CDR1 SGHRS and CDR2 YFSETQ. The CDR3 contains 15 residues. J lost 6 bases, V lost 2 bases, and 4 bases had no gene match. This CDR3 is CASSLPGQGSGELFF. CDR3 nucleotide sequence: TGCGCCAGCAGCTTACCGGGACAGGGGTCCGGGGAGCTGTTTTTT.

V gene TRBV7-9 combines with J gene TRBJ1-4; D is uncertain. V shed 5 bases and J shed 6 bases, with 7 bases lying between them. This CDR3 spans 12 amino acids. The germline V gene encodes CDR1 SEHNR and CDR2 FQNEAQ (reference sequence). DNA for the CDR3: TGTGCCAGCAGCCCACTGTATGAAAAACTGTTTTTT. Translating gives CASSPLYEKLFF.

The chain couples TRBV5-1 to TRBJ2-1, with 9 bases identical to TRBD2. Germline CDR1 is SGHRS and CDR2 is YFSETQ. The CDR3 runs to 16 residues. Unmatched junction bases numbered 8, after V lost 3 bases and J lost 4 bases. CDR3 nucleotide sequence: TGCGCCAGCAGCTCCTCGGGGACTAGCTCATACAATGAGCAGTTCTTC. It is translated as CASSSSGTSSYNEQFF.

This clone came up once. A read error may account for a junction end that differs from germline. At the DNA level, this CDR3 is encoded by other sequences in the same sample as well. The chain recombines TRBV7-8 with TRBJ1-3; TRBD1 might be the D (5 bases). This CDR3 is built from 17 residues. The germline V gene encodes CDR1 SGHVS and CDR2 FQNEAQ. The CDR3 here is CASSLGYDSSSGNTIYF. In DNA, the CDR3 is TGCGCCAGCAGCTTAGGATATGACAGTAGCTCTGGAAACACCATATATTTT.

The chain joins TRBV2 to TRBJ1-1; 8 positions agree with TRBD1. The germline CDR1 and CDR2 sequences are SNHLY and FYNNEI. The junction had 5 bases not matched to a gene; V was cut back by 3 bases and J by 11 bases. The CDR3 consists of 12 residues. In DNA form, the CDR3 reads TGTGCCAGCAGTGATGACAGGGGAGGGGCTTTCTTT. Encoded protein: CASSDDRGGAFF.

The V and J genes are TRBV4-2 and TRBJ1-3; no definite D call. There are 17 residues in the CDR3. Germline CDR1 reads LGHNA; CDR2 reads YNFKEQ. Trimming took off 4 bases at V and 0 bases at J, with 16 bases between the two ends. The CDR3 protein is CASSLRSGPDSGNTIYF. CDR3 nucleotide sequence: TGTGCCAGCAGCCTACGGTCAGGCCCCGACTCTGGAAACACCATATATTTT.

This clone was found a few times. The chain links TRBV28 to TRBJ1-1; D uncertain. The CDR3 totals 14 residues. Per germline, CDR1 MDHEN and CDR2 SYDVKM. Trimming removed 6 bases from V and 0 bases from J, with 11 bases in between. The DNA for the CDR3 is TGTGCCAGCAGCCGCCTTAGAATGAACACTGAAGCTTTCTTT. It encodes CASSRLRMNTEAFF.

The chain links TRBV6-5 to TRBJ2-7; 9 bases line up with TRBD1. Looked up from germline, CDR1 is MNHEY and CDR2 is SVGAGI. The J segment lost 5 bases and the V segment lost 2 bases, leaving 7 bases of the junction unmatched. This CDR3 has 15 amino acids. DNA for the CDR3: TGTGCCAGCAGTTACGCGGGACAGGGAGACCACGAGCAGTACTTC. Protein: CASSYAGQGDHEQYF.

V is TRBV19 and J is TRBJ1-1; 12 bases line up with TRBD1. The length of the CDR3 is 17 residues. V shed 10 bases, J shed 2 bases, and the junction held 14 bases outside the gene matches. Germline CDR1 LNHDA, CDR2 SQIVND (reference sequence). CDR3 DNA: TGTGCCACCCAGAGTACCGGGACAGGGGGCTACAACACTGAAGCTTTCTTT. Translation gives CATQSTGTGGYNTEAFF.